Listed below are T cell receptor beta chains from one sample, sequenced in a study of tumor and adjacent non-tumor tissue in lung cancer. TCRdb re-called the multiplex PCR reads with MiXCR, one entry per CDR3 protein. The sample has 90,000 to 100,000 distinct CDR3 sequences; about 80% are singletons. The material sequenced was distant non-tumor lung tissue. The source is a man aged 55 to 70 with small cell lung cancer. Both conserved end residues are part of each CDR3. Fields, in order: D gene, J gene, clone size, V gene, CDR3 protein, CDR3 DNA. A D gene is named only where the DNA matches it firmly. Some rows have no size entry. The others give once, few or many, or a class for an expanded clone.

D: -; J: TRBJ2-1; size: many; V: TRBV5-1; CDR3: CASSLIQTDEQFF; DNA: TGCGCCAGCAGCTTGATCCAAACGGATGAGCAGTTCTTC
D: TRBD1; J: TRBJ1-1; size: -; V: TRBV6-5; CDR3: CASNSKGADTEAFF; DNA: TGTGCCAGCAACTCCAAGGGGGCTGACACTGAAGCTTTCTTT
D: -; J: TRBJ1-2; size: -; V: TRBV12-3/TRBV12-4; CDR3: CASSLVARAVYGYTF; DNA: TGTGCCAGCAGTTTAGTAGCAAGGGCGGTCTATGGCTACACATTC
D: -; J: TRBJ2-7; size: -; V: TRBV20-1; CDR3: CSGLQAYDQYF; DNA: TGCAGTGGTCTACAGGCCTACGATCAGTACTTC
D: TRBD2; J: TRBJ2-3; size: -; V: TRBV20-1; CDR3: CSASPAEREGDTQYF; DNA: TGCAGTGCTAGCCCAGCGGAAAGGGAGGGAGATACGCAGTATTTT
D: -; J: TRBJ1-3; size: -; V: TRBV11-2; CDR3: CASSLAVVFSGNTIYF; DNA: TGTGCCAGCAGCTTAGCGGTCGTCTTCTCTGGAAACACCATATATTTT
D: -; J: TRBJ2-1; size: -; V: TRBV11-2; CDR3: CDNSLQEAYNEQFF; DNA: TGTGACAACAGTCTACAGGAGGCTTACAATGAGCAGTTCTTC
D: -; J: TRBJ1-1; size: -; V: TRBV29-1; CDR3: CSIEDPIGYEAFF; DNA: TGCAGCATTGAAGACCCCATAGGGTATGAAGCTTTCTTT
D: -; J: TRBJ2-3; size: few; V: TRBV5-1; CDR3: CASGDGNTDTQYF; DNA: TGCGCCAGCGGAGACGGGAACACAGATACGCAGTATTTT
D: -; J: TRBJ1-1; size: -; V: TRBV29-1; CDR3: CSLHRGGERTEAFF; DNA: TGCAGCCTCCACCGCGGGGGCGAGAGGACTGAAGCTTTCTTT
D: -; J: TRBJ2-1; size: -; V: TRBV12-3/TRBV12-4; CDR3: CANSLGDNTGNEQFF; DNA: TGTGCCAACAGTTTAGGGGACAATACAGGTAATGAGCAGTTCTTC
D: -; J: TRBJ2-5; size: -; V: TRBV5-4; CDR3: CASRGDYLQETQYF; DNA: TGTGCCAGCAGAGGGGATTACCTCCAAGAGACCCAGTACTTC
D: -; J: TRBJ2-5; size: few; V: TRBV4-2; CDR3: CVSSQASRSNFGGETQYF; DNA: TGTGTCAGCAGCCAAGCCAGCCGGAGTAACTTTGGGGGGGAGACCCAGTACTTC
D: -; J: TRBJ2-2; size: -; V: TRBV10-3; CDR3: CAISESSRLVGAGKLFF; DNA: TGTGCCATCAGTGAAAGCTCAAGACTAGTGGGAGCCGGGAAGCTGTTTTTT
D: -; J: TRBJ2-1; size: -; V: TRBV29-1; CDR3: CSVEDLVASSYKEQFF; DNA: TGCAGCGTTGAAGATCTGGTGGCCAGTTCCTACAAAGAGCAGTTCTTC
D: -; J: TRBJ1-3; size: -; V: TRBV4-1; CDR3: CAISQDPNSGNTIYF; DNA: TGCGCCATCAGTCAAGATCCCAACTCTGGAAACACCATATATTTT
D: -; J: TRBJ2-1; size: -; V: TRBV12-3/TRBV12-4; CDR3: CASSLASVIGGEQFF; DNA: TGTGCCAGCAGTTTAGCCTCAGTCATAGGAGGTGAGCAGTTCTTC
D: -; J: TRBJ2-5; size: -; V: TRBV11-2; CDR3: CAGSSWLGETRYF; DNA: TGTGCCGGCAGCAGCTGGCTCGGGGAGACCCGGTACTTC
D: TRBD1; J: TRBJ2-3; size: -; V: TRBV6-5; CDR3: CASSYWGQAGADTQYF; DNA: TGTGCCAGCAGCTACTGGGGACAGGCGGGCGCAGATACGCAGTATTTT
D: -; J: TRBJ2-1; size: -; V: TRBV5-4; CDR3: CASSLDQATQYYKEQFF; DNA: TGTGCCAGCAGCTTGGATCAAGCGACCCAGTACTACAAAGAGCAGTTCTTC
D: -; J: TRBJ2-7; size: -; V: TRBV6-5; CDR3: CASSYSAKLLHKQYF; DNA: TGTGCCAGCAGTTACTCGGCCAAACTCCTACACAAGCAGTACTTC
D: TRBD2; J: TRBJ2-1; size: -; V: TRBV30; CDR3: CAWGLWSSGNEQIF; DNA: TGTGCTTGGGGCCTTTGGTCTAGCGGTAATGAGCAGATCTTC
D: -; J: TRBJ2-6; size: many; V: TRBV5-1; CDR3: CASSRSPSSGANVLTF; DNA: TGCGCCAGCAGCAGATCACCTAGCTCTGGGGCCAACGTCCTGACTTTC
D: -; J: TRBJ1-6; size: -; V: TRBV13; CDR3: CASSQNDGSSYNSPHHF; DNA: TGTGCCAGCAGCCAAAACGATGGAAGCTCCTATAATTCACCCCATCACTTT
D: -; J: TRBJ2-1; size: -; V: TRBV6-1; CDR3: CANLPIAGAPSYNEQFF; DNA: TGTGCCAACTTGCCAATAGCAGGAGCCCCCTCCTACAATGAGCAGTTCTTC
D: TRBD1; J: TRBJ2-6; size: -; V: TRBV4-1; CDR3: CASSQDWWTGGSGVNVLTF; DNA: TGCGCCAGCAGCCAAGATTGGTGGACAGGGGGCTCTGGGGTCAACGTCCTGACTTTC
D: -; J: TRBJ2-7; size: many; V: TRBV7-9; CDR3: CASSPVGESLEQYF; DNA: TGTGCCAGCAGCCCCGTAGGGGAGAGCCTAGAGCAGTACTTC
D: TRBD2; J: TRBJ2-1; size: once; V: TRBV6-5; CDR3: CACTYSIWGLTDNEQFF; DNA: TGTGCCTGCACTTACTCGATCTGGGGACTAACGGACAATGAGCAGTTCTTC
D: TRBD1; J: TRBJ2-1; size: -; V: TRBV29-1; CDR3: CSVEGTGDNEQFF; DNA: TGTAGCGTTGAGGGGACAGGGGACAATGAGCAATTCTTC
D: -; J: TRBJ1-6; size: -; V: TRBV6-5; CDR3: CATTMGGYSPLNF; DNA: TGTGCCACTACGATGGGGGGTTATTCACCCCTCAACTTT
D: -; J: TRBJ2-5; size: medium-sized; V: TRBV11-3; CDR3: CASSQGGIGEETQYF; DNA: TGTGCCAGCAGCCAAGGAGGGATTGGGGAAGAGACCCAGTACTTC
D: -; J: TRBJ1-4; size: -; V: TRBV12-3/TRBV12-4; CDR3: CTGTRTGFNEKLFF; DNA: TGTACCGGCACCCGGACGGGGTTTAATGAAAAACTGTTTTTT
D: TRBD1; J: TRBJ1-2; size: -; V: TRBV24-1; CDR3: CATSEPDRVGGYTF; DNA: TGTGCCACCAGTGAGCCGGACAGGGTGGGTGGCTACACCTTC
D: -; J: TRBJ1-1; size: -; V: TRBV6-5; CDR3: CDSRTGRWGTEAFF; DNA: TGTGACAGTAGAACAGGGAGGTGGGGGACTGAAGCTTTCTTT
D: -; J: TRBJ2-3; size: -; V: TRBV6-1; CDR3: CASSSLGAGRSGSEQQYF; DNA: TGTGCTAGCAGCTCCCTAGGGGCGGGACGCTCGGGCTCGGAGCAGCAGTATTTT
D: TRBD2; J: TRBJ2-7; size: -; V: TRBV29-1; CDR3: CSVEEEAGGERYF; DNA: TGCAGCGTTGAAGAGGAGGCGGGAGGCGAGCGGTACTTC